This TCR beta chain was observed in a study of T cell responses to AZD1222 COVID-19 vaccine. Background on the study: Pooling of second doses given at about 4 or about 12 weeks was done.

Generated by immunoSEQ multiplex PCR, the TCRdb table keeps only in-frame clones and is missing some. This sample carries roughly 100,000 clones, around 94% of them seen once, and the ten largest clones take roughly 2.2%. Points on this clone: Its antigen is not identified.

Study findings and constraints: Two AZD1222 administrations were followed by greater Spike-specific TCR breadth and depth. It was only after the peak T cell response that any repertoires were sampled.

The CDR3 length is 18 residues. Looked up from germline, CDR1 is LNHDA and CDR2 is SQIVND (reference sequence). With 2 bases removed from V and 0 bases from J, the gap between germline ends came to 14 bases. This TCR was sampled from an adult in good health. The chain combines TRBV19 with TRBJ2-6; possible D gene TRBD1, 5 bases. The specimen comprised peripheral blood, sampled on day 0 of AZD1222 vaccination. The CDR3: CASSIRTFGSSGANVLTF. CDR3 DNA: TGTGCCAGTAGTATAAGGACATTCGGTAGCTCTGGGGCCAACGTCCTGACTTTC.